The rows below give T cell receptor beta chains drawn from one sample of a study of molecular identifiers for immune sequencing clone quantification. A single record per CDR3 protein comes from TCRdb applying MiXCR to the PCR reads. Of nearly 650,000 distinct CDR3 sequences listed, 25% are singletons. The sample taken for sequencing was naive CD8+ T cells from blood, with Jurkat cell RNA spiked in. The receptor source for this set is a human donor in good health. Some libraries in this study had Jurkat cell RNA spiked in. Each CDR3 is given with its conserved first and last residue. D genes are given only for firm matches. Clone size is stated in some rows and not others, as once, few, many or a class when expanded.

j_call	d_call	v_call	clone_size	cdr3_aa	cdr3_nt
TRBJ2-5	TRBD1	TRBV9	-	CASSSPYRGPTETQYF	TGTGCCAGCAGCTCACCCTACAGGGGGCCCACCGAGACCCAGTACTTC
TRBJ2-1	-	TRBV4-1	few	CASSQDQGWDEQFF	TGCGCCAGCAGCCAAGATCAGGGTTGGGATGAGCAGTTCTTC
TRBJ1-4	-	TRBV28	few	CASSVLPSAPANEKLFF	TGTGCCAGCAGCGTTTTGCCCTCGGCGCCTGCTAATGAAAAACTGTTTTTT
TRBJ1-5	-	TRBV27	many	CASSLWPPVSNQPQHF	TGTGCCAGCAGTTTATGGCCCCCAGTGAGCAATCAGCCCCAGCATTTT
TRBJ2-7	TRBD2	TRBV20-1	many	CSAWTSDNYEQYF	TGCAGTGCTTGGACTAGCGATAACTACGAGCAGTACTTC
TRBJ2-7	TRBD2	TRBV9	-	CASSGRGGRYEQYF	TGTGCCAGCAGCGGAAGAGGCGGGAGGTACGAGCAGTACTTC
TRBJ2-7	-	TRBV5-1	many	CASMVRDSSYEQYF	TGCGCCAGCATGGTCCGGGACTCAAGCTACGAGCAGTACTTC
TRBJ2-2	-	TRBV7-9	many	CASSSSNTGELFF	TGTGCCAGTTCATCCTCGAACACCGGGGAGCTGTTTTTT
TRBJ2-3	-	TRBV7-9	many	CASSLLPLGPSNTDTQYF	TGTGCCAGCAGCTTACTCCCACTGGGACCATCGAACACAGATACGCAGTATTTT
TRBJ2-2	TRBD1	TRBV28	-	CASSSPPGQGVHTGELFF	TGTGCCAGCAGTTCCCCTCCGGGACAGGGGGTCCACACCGGGGAGCTGTTTTTT
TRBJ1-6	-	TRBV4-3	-	CASSPGRNSPLHF	TGCGCCAGCAGCCCTGGCCGTAATTCACCCCTCCACTTT
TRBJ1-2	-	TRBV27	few	CASSFQGPNYGYTF	TGTGCCAGCAGTTTTCAGGGCCCCAACTATGGCTACACCTTC
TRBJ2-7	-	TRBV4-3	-	CASSQGLPYGQYF	TGCGCCAGCAGCCAGGGGCTCCCCTACGGGCAGTACTTC
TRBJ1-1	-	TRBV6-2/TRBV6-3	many	CASSYPDSMNTEAFF	TGTGCCAGCAGTTACCCCGATTCTATGAACACTGAAGCTTTCTTT
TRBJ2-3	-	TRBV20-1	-	CSARDRVGQQTSTDTQYF	TGCAGTGCTAGAGATCGGGTCGGACAGCAAACTAGCACAGATACGCAGTATTTT
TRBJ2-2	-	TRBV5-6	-	CASSLVAVNTGELFF	TGTGCCAGCAGCTTGGTAGCAGTTAACACCGGGGAGCTGTTTTTT
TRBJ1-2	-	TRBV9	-	CASSPDLAFDYGYTF	TGTGCCAGCAGCCCGGACCTGGCCTTTGACTATGGCTACACCTTC
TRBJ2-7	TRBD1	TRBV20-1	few	CSATDFLGRGLSYEQYF	TGCAGTGCGACGGATTTTTTGGGCAGGGGGTTATCCTACGAGCAGTACTTC
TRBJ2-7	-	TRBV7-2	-	CASSLAGEGYAQYF	TGTGCCAGCAGCTTAGCGGGAGAAGGCTACGCGCAGTACTTC
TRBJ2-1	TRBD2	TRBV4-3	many	CASSLRWSGEDNEQFF	TGCGCCAGCAGCCTTAGATGGAGCGGGGAGGACAATGAGCAGTTCTTC
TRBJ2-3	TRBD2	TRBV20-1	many	CSARDRASGSYTDTQYF	TGCAGTGCTAGAGATCGGGCTAGCGGGAGTTACACAGATACGCAGTATTTT
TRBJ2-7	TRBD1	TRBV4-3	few	CASSQEDRVENEQYF	TGCGCCAGCAGCCAAGAGGACAGGGTAGAAAACGAGCAGTACTTC
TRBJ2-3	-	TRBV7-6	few	CASSLGDGQRTDTQYF	TGTGCCAGCAGCTTAGGGGACGGCCAGCGCACAGATACGCAGTATTTT
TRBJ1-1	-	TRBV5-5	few	CASSVTTANTEAFF	TGTGCCAGCAGCGTCACGACAGCGAACACTGAAGCTTTCTTT
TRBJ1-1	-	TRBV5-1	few	CASGVAGSDTEAFF	TGCGCCAGCGGCGTTGCAGGGTCGGACACTGAAGCTTTCTTT
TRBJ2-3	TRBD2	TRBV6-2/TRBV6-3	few	CASSYEAGGPDTQYF	TGTGCCAGCAGTTACGAAGCGGGGGGCCCAGATACGCAGTATTTT
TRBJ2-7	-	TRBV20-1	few	CSARGSGAYEQYF	TGCAGTGCTAGAGGGAGCGGAGCCTACGAGCAGTACTTC
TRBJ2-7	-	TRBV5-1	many	CASSVVGDNYEQYF	TGCGCCAGCAGCGTGGTCGGGGATAATTACGAGCAGTACTTC
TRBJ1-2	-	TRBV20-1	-	CSARLTGYGYTF	TGCAGTGCTAGATTAACAGGCTATGGCTACACCTTC
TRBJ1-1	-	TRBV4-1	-	CASSQDPGRSTEAFF	TGCGCCAGCAGCCAAGATCCGGGGAGGAGCACTGAAGCTTTCTTT
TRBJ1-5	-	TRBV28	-	CASSLLGTGRPQHF	TGTGCCAGCAGTTTACTGGGGACGGGGCGGCCCCAGCATTTT
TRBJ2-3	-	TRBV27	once	CASSSRGIDTQYF	TGTGCCAGCAGTAGCAGGGGAATAGATACGCAGTATTTT